This T cell receptor beta chain was retrieved from a study of cytomegalovirus exposure and HLA in healthy donors. At the level of the study: Findings of an earlier analysis included about 120 million unique TCR beta sequences from 180 million or so T cells. From HLA-typed donors, an early data release held approximately 85 million unique TCRs. Findings of the study overall: TCR beta chains associated with HLA were, in a later analysis, more clonally expanded than equally common others. V- and J-gene trimming of TCR beta was linked (in a later analysis) to a missense DCLRE1C variant.

With respect to this clone: Its target is not known.

The primer mix had 60 Vbeta and 13 Jbeta primers. Profiled with immunoSEQ multiplex PCR; TCRdb holds only in-frame clones, not every one. Here the sample spans more than 200,000 clones, roughly 80% being singletons. Source material: PBMCs. This sequence originates from a man aged 40-55 years in good health and CMV-seronegative.

CDR3 nucleotides: TGTGCCAGCAGCCCCGGCGGACAGGGAGGTTACTCACCCCTCCACTTT. Its protein is CASSPGGQGGYSPLHF. This chain joins TRBV14 and TRBJ1-6; TRBD1 matches at 8 bases. The germline V gene encodes CDR1 SGHDN and CDR2 FVKESK. V trimming: 4 bases; J trimming: 10 bases; junction bases outside the gene matches: 12. The CDR3 totals 16 residues.